This TCR beta chain is drawn from a study of blood T cell repertoires in COVID-19. Study-wide context: The United States, Italy and Spain were the sources of the acute and convalescent COVID-19 samples. In each case, the material was cDNA or gDNA derived from T cells, B-cell-depleted T cells, or PBMCs.

The CDR3 is 15 residues long. J was trimmed by 4 bases and V by 1 base; bases with no gene match: 4. Germline CDR1 is SGHTA and CDR2 is FQGNSA. The authors' processing: Amplifying reference gene primers gave estimates of nucleated cell counts. This table comes from immunoSEQ multiplex PCR, and its TCRdb copy is limited to in-frame clones, with some not included. The D gene and trimming were derived from the DNA, and the V and J assignments and clone size from that table. The sample contains more than 150,000 clones, around 85% of which appear only once. The receptor was isolated from a woman of 80 years or more with acute or convalescent COVID-19. The sequenced sample was peripheral blood. The chain joins TRBV7-2 to TRBJ1-3, with 7 bases identical to TRBD1. The CDR3 DNA follows: TGTGCCAGCAGCTTAGAAGCGACAGGGGGAAACACCATATATTTT. Its protein product is CASSLEATGGNTIYF.